This TCR beta chain comes out of a study of cytomegalovirus exposure and HLA in healthy donors. Per the germline V gene, CDR1 is LNHNV and CDR2 is YYDKDF (reference sequence). V lost 1 base, J lost 7 bases, and 14 bases lay in between. There are 14 residues in the CDR3. The primer mix had 60 Vbeta and 13 Jbeta primers. Generated by immunoSEQ multiplex PCR, the TCRdb table keeps only in-frame clones and is missing some. Among roughly 100,000 clones listed, 60% to 85% were seen once. This chain links TRBV15 with TRBJ2-7; D is unresolved. This clonotype was obtained from a male donor in good health and CMV-seronegative. The specimen sequenced was PBMCs. In DNA, the CDR3 is TGTGCCACCAGCAGAGGCAGCGCAAGTACGGAGCAGTACTTC. Amino acids: CATSRGSASTEQYF.